This TCR beta chain comes out of a study of shared clonotypes between healthy human individuals. The CDR3 is 15 amino acids. Trimming pared 2 bases from V and 7 bases from J, leaving 15 bases between. Germline V gene sequence: CDR1 MDHEN, CDR2 SYDVKM. TCRdb's copy holds only in-frame clones and misses some; the assay was immunoSEQ multiplex PCR. This sample has about 1.1 million clones, with approximately 75% found just once. The TCR sequence derives from a man between 18 and 35 years old in good health. Some clones in this sample may be carry-over from other donors' samples. The sequenced sample was memory CD4+ T cells from PBMCs. Subset defined: CD45RA-negative fraction. This chain joins TRBV28 and TRBJ1-5; TRBD1 is a possible D gene (5 bases). The chain's CDR3 is CASSLTGGSGQPQHF. CDR3 DNA sequence: TGTGCCAGCAGTTTAACGGGGGGTTCCGGGCAGCCCCAGCATTTT.